This T cell receptor beta chain was sequenced for a study of T-cell reconstitution after alpha-beta-depleted transplantation in children. This clonotype was counted at least ten times. Library preparation (for TCRbeta) was performed with unique molecular identifiers. TCRdb re-called the PCR reads with MiXCR, one entry per CDR3 protein. The table has around 800,000 distinct CDR3 sequences, roughly 15% seen once; the top ten hold approximately 5%. The clonotype comes from a male patient younger than 18 who had a stem cell transplant for acute lymphoblastic leukemia, so the T cells may come from the graft donor. This material consisted of PBMCs, mostly from graft donor cells, taken 360 days after TCRalphabeta/CD19-depleted stem cell transplant.

The CDR3 region is CASSLDRTQQFF. The CDR3 DNA is TGTGCCAGCAGCTTAGATAGGACCCAGCAGTTCTTC. The rearrangement links TRBV7-9 to TRBJ2-1, with unresolved D. The V gene lost 1 base and the J gene lost 11 bases, with 9 bases spanning the gap. Per germline, CDR1 SEHNR and CDR2 FQNEAQ (reference sequence). The CDR3 is 12 amino acids. Based on the CDR3 plus reference TRBV7-9 and TRBJ2-1, the full variable domain is DTGVSQNPRHKITKRGQNVTFRCDPISEHNRLYWYRQTLGQGPEFLTYFQNEAQLEKSRLLSDRFSAERPKGSFSTLEIQRTEQGDSAMYLCASSLDRTQQFFGPGTRLTVL.